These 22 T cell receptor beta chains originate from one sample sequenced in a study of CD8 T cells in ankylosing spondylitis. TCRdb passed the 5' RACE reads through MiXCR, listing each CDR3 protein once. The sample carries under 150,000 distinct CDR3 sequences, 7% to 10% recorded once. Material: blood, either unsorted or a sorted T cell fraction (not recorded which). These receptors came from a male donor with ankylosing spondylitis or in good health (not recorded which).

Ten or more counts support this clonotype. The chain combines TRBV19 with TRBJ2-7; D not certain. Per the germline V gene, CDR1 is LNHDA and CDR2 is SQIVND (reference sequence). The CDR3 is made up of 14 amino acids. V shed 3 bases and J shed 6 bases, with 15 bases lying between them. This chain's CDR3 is CASSIRATTGEQYF. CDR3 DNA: TGTGCCAGTAGTATCCGGGCCACGACGGGCGAGCAGTACTTC.

CDR3 region: CASSDPGQDNTGELFF. Written as DNA, the CDR3 is TGTGCCAGTTCCGACCCAGGACAGGATAACACCGGGGAGCTGTTTTTT. This sequence joins TRBV5-3 and TRBJ2-2, with 7 positions matching TRBD1. TRBV5-3 is an ORF; its function is uncertain. This CDR3 region has 16 residues. With V trimmed by 8 bases and J by 2 bases, 12 bases remained unmatched.

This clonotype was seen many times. The CDR3 sequence is CSARVSGTGNTEAFF. The CDR3 DNA follows: TGCAGTGCTAGAGTATCCGGGACAGGGAACACTGAAGCTTTCTTT. The J gene is TRBJ1-1, the V gene TRBV20-1; 8 nucleotides align to TRBD1. With 1 base clipped from V and 1 base from J, the junction kept 5 bases outside the gene matches. CDR1 is DFQATT, CDR2 SNEGSKA, per germline (reference sequence). CDR3 length equals 15 residues.

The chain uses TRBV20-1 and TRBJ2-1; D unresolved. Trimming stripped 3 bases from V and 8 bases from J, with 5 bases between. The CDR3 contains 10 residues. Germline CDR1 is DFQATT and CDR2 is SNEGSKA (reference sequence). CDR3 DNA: TGCAGTGCTAGGTCTGATGAGCAGTTCTTC. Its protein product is CSARSDEQFF.

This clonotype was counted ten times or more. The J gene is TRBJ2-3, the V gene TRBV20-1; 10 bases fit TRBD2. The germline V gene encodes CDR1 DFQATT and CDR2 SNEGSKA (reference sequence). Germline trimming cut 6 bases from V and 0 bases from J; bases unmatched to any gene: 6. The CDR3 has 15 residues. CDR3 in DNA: TGCAGTGCATCAAGCGGGAGGGGGAGCACAGATACGCAGTATTTT. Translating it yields CSASSGRGSTDTQYF.

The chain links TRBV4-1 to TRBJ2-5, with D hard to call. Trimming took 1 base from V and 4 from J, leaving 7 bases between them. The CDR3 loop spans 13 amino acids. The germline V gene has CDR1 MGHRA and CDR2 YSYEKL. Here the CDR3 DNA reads TGCGCCAGCAGCCAAGGTGGTTTAGAGACCCAGTACTTC. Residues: CASSQGGLETQYF.

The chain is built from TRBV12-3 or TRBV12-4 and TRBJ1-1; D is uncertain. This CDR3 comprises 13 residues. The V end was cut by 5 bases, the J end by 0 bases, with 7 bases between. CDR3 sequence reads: CASSAIMNTEAFF. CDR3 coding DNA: TGTGCCAGCAGTGCAATCATGAACACTGAAGCTTTCTTT.

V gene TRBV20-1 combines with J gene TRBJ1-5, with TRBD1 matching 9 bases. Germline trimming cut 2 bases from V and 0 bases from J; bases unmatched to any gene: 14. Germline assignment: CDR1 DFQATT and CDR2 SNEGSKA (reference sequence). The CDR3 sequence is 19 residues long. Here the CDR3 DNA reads TGCAGTGCTAGAAGGATGGAACAGGGGGCCGGCTTTAGCAATCAGCCCCAGCATTTT. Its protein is CSARRMEQGAGFSNQPQHF.

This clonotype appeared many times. As DNA, the CDR3 is TGCGCCAGCAGCTTGTTGCGGGAGGACGGGGAGCTGTTTTTT. This gives the protein CASSLLREDGELFF. The V call is TRBV5-1, the J call TRBJ2-2, with TRBD2 matching 8 bases. This CDR3 spans 14 amino acids. The J segment lost 7 bases and the V segment lost 1 base, leaving 3 bases of the junction unmatched. From germline, CDR1 is SGHRS and CDR2 YFSETQ.

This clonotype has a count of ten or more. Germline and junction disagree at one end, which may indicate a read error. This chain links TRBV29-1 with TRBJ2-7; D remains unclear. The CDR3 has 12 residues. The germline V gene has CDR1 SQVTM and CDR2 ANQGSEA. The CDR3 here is CSVEGGPYEQYF. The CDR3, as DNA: TGCAGCGTCGAAGGCGGACCCTACGAGCAGTACTTC.

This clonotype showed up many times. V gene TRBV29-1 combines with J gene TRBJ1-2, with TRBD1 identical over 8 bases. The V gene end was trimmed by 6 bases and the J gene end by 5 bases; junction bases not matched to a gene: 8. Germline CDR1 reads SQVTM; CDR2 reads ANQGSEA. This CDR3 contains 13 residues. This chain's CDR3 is CSVIDRGGYGYTF. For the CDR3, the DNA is TGCAGCGTAATCGACAGGGGAGGTTATGGCTACACCTTC. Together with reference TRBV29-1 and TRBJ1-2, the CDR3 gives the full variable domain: SAVISQKPSRDICQRGTSLTIQCQVDSQVTMMFWYRQQPGQSLTLIATANQGSEATYESGFVIDKFPISRPNLTFSTLTVSNMSPEDSSIYLCSVIDRGGYGYTFGSGTRLTVV.

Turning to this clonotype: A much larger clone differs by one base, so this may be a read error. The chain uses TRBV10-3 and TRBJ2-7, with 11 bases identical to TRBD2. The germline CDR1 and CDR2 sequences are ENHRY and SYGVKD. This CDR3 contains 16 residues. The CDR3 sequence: CAISQSKLAGEREQYF. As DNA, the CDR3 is TGTGCCATCAGTCAGTCGAAACTAGCGGGAGAGCGGGAGCAGTACTTC.

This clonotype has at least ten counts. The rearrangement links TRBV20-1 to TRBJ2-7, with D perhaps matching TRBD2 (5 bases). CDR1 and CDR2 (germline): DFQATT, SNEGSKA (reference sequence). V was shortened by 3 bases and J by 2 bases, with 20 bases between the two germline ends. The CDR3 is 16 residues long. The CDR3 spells CSASLVSGISAYEQYF. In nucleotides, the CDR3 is TGCAGTGCTAGCCTCGTTTCGGGGATTTCCGCCTACGAGCAGTACTTC.

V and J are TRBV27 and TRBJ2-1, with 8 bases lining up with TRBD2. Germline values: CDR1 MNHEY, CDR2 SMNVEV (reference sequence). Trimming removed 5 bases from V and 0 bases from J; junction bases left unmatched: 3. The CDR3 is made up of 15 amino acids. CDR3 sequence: CASSPGLASYNEQFF. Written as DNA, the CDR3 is TGTGCCAGCAGTCCAGGACTAGCCTCCTACAATGAGCAGTTCTTC.

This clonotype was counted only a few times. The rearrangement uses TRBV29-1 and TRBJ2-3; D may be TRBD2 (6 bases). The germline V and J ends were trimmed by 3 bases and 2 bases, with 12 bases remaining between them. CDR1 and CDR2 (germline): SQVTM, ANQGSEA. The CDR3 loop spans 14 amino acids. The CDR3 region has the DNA TGCAGCGTTGATTTTGCGGGACCCACAGATACGCAGTATTTT. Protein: CSVDFAGPTDTQYF.

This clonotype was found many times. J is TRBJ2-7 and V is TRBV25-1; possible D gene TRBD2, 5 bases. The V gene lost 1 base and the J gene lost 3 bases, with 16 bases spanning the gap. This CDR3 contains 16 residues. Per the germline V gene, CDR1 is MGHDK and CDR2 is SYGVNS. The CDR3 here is CASSEWVSAGGYEQYF. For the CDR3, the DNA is TGTGCCAGCAGTGAATGGGTTAGCGCCGGAGGCTACGAGCAGTACTTC.

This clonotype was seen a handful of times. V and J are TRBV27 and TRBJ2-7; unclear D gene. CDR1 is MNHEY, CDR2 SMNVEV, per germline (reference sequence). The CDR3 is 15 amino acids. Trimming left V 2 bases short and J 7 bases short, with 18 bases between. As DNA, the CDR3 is TGTGCCAGCAGTTTAGATCAAGGGTCCTCCTTGGAGCAGTACTTC. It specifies CASSLDQGSSLEQYF.

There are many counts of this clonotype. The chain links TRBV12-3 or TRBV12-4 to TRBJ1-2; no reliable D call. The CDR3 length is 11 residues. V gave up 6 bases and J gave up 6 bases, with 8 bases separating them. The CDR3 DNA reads TGTGCCAGCAGGGCACAGCATGGCTACACCTTC. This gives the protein CASRAQHGYTF.

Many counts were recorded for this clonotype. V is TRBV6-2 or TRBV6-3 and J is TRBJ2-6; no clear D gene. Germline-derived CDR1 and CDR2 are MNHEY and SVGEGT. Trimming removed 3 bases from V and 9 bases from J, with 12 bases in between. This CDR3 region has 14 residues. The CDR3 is CASSYFGRGNVLTF. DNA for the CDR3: TGTGCCAGCAGTTATTTCGGCCGCGGCAACGTCCTGACTTTC.

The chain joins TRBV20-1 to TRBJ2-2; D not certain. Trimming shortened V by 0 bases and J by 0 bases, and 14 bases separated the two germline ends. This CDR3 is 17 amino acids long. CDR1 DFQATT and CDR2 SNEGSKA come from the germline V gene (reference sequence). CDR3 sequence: CSARDSARVANTGELFF. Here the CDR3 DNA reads TGCAGTGCTAGAGATTCCGCACGGGTCGCGAACACCGGGGAGCTGTTTTTT.

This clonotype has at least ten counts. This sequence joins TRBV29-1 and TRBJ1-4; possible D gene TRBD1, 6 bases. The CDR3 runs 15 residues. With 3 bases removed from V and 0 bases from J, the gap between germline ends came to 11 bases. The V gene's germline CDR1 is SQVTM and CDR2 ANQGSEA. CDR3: CSVEYREATNEKLFF. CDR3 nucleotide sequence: TGCAGCGTTGAGTACAGGGAGGCAACTAATGAAAAACTGTTTTTT.

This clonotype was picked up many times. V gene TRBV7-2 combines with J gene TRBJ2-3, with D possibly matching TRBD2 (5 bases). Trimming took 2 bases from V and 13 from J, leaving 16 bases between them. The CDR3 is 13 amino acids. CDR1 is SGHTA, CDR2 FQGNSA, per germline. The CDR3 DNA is TGTGCCAGCAGCTTACCATCTAGCCCCTTGAAGTATTTT. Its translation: CASSLPSSPLKYF.